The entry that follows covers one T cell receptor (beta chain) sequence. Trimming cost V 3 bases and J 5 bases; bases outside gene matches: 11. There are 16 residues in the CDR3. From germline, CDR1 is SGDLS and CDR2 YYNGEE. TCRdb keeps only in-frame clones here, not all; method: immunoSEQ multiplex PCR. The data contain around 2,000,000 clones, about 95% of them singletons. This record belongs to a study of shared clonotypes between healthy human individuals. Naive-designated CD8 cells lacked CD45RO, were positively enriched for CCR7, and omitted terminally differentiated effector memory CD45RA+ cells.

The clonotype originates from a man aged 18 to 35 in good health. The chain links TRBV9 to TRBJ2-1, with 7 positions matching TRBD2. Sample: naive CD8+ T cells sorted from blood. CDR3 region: CASSGGLGGPNNEQFF. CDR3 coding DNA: TGTGCCAGCAGCGGAGGTCTGGGAGGGCCTAACAATGAGCAGTTCTTC.